This TCR beta chain stems from a study of blood T cell repertoires in COVID-19. Study-level information: Sources were T cells, B-cell-depleted T cells, or PBMCs; the material itself was cDNA or gDNA.

This clone was recorded only once. The CDR3 runs to 14 residues. Unmatched junction bases numbered 1, after V lost 7 bases and J lost 2 bases. Germline assignment: CDR1 MNHEY and CDR2 SVGAGI. In the source study's methods: Estimated nucleated cell counts came from reference gene primer amplification. TCRdb's table, derived via immunoSEQ multiplex PCR, lists solely in-frame clones and lacks some. V and J calls and clone size are as listed in that table; D and trimming were resolved from the DNA. The sample has about 110,000 clones, around 89% seen once. This chain connects TRBV6-5 to TRBJ2-1, with TRBD1 matching 11 bases. The specimen was peripheral blood. The source is a woman in her 50s with acute or convalescent COVID-19. Here the CDR3 reads CASMGQGAYNEQFF. For the CDR3, the DNA is TGTGCCAGCATGGGACAGGGGGCCTACAATGAGCAGTTCTTC.